Presented here are 25 T cell receptor beta chains from one specimen sequenced in a study of regulatory T cells. Amplification used 52 TRBV primers and 13 TRBJ primers. The method was immunoSEQ multiplex PCR; TCRdb's version includes in-frame clones alone and lacks a portion of them. The repertoire holds 17,000 or so clones, with 92% as singletons. The sequenced material came from CD8+ T cells sorted from blood. The receptors shown here come from a person under 30 with CD3G deficiency.

This clone was observed a few times. The J gene is TRBJ2-1, the V gene TRBV6-6; D perhaps matches TRBD1 (5 bases). Germline CDR1 MNHNY, CDR2 SVGAGI (reference sequence). Trimming stripped 6 bases from V and 7 bases from J, with 7 bases between. The CDR3 sequence is 11 residues long. CDR3 loop: CASRQGNEQFF. The CDR3 region has the DNA TGTGCCAGCAGGCAGGGAAATGAGCAGTTCTTC.

In this sample, this clone turned up once. The V call is TRBV7-9, the J call TRBJ1-3; possibly TRBD1 for D (6 bases). CDR1 SEHNR and CDR2 FQNEAQ come from the germline V gene (reference sequence). Between the trimmed V and J ends, which lost 6 bases and 7 bases, there was a span of 13 bases. The CDR3 consists of 13 residues. CDR3: CASSSGDTNTIYF. For the CDR3, the DNA is TGTGCCAGCAGTTCGGGGGACACGAACACCATATATTTT.

V usage is TRBV7-9 and J usage is TRBJ2-5; TRBD1 agrees at 8 bases. Germline V gene lookup returns CDR1 SEHNR and CDR2 FQNEAQ (reference sequence). The CDR3 runs 14 residues. The V gene end was trimmed by 3 bases and the J gene end by 3 bases; junction bases not matched to a gene: 3. CDR3 nucleotides: TGTGCCAGCAGCTTGACAGGGGTAGAAGAGACCCAGTACTTC. Residues: CASSLTGVEETQYF.

The table lists this clone with a count of one. The rearrangement joins TRBV6-6 to TRBJ2-3, with D unclear. The CDR3 sequence is 15 residues long. Germline CDR1 and CDR2: MNHNY and SVGAGI (reference sequence). V was clipped by 2 bases and J by 1 base, with 10 bases between them. In DNA, the CDR3 is TGTGCCAGCAGTTACCTCAGCGAGCGCACAGATACGCAGTATTTT. Translated, it gives CASSYLSERTDTQYF.

The chain joins TRBV4-3 to TRBJ1-2; possible D gene TRBD1, 6 bases. The germline V and J ends were trimmed by 2 bases and 2 bases, with 9 bases remaining between them. The CDR3 runs 14 residues. Germline V lookup: CDR1 LGHNA, CDR2 YSLEER. The CDR3 loop is CASSQTGSNYGYTF. CDR3 nucleotide sequence: TGCGCCAGCAGCCAAACAGGGTCCAACTATGGCTACACCTTC.

The V and J genes are TRBV23-1 and TRBJ2-1; 7 bases are a match to TRBD1. TRBV23-1 is an ORF, with its function uncertain. The CDR3 has 15 amino acids. The V and J ends lost 6 bases and 8 bases, in that order; junction bases with no gene match: 13. Here the CDR3 DNA reads TGCGCCAGCAGATCGGACAGGTGGACCTGGCATGAGCAGTTCTTC. This translates into CASRSDRWTWHEQFF.

The chain has TRBV28 and TRBJ1-3, with a possible D match to TRBD1 (6 bases). CDR1 and CDR2 from the germline V gene are MDHEN and SYDVKM. V lost 1 base and J 3 bases, leaving 13 bases between the germline ends. The CDR3 loop spans 16 amino acids. DNA of the CDR3: TGTGCCAGCAGTTTATCCGGGGGCGCTTTTGGAAACACCATATATTTT. It is translated as CASSLSGGAFGNTIYF.

The chain carries TRBV6-1 and TRBJ2-1; 10 nucleotides agree with TRBD2. With 7 bases clipped from V and 5 bases from J, the junction kept 8 bases outside the gene matches. The CDR3 runs to 15 residues. CDR1 and CDR2 from the germline V gene are MNHNS and SASEGT. CDR3 sequence reads: CASNHLAGEDNEQFF. The CDR3 nucleotides read TGTGCCAGCAATCATCTAGCGGGAGAGGACAATGAGCAGTTCTTC.

The chain has TRBV6-1 and TRBJ2-5, with 8 bases that match TRBD2. This CDR3 has 15 residues. Trimming cost V 0 bases and J 4 bases; bases outside gene matches: 4. Germline V gives CDR1 MNHNS, CDR2 SASEGT. CDR3 coding DNA: TGTGCCAGCAGTGAAGCATCCCTAGCGGGAGAGACCCAGTACTTC. Translating gives CASSEASLAGETQYF.

The V gene is TRBV5-4, the J gene TRBJ2-5; D is uncertain. CDR3 length: 12 residues. The V end was cut by 4 bases, the J end by 2 bases, with 6 bases between. Germline CDR1 is SGHNT and CDR2 is YYREEE (reference sequence). This CDR3 is CASSQLQETQYF. The CDR3, as DNA: TGTGCCAGCAGCCAGCTACAAGAGACCCAGTACTTC.

This chain links TRBV9 with TRBJ1-6, with D possibly matching TRBD1 (6 bases). Germline V gene data show CDR1 as SGDLS and CDR2 as YYNGEE. V shed 0 bases and J shed 3 bases, with 13 bases lying between them. CDR3 size: 17 residues. The CDR3 loop reads CASSVDLQGSYNSPLHF. For the CDR3, the DNA is TGTGCCAGCAGCGTAGATCTCCAGGGGAGCTATAATTCACCCCTCCACTTT.

In its sample, this clone was seen once. The rearrangement uses TRBV30 and TRBJ1-6; no reliable D call. V was trimmed by 3 bases and J by 0 bases, leaving 9 bases between them. CDR1 and CDR2 from the germline V gene are GTSNPN and SVGIG (reference sequence). The CDR3 totals 15 residues. This CDR3 reads CAWRHGYSYNSPLHF. CDR3 DNA sequence: TGTGCCTGGAGGCACGGATACTCCTATAATTCACCCCTCCACTTT.

The chain joins TRBV7-8 to TRBJ2-4, with TRBD1 identical over 9 bases. V gave up 4 bases and J gave up 6 bases; unmatched junction bases: 16. The CDR3 consists of 18 residues. Germline CDR1 and CDR2: SGHVS and FQNEAQ. CDR3 DNA sequence: TGTGCCAGCAGCTCCCCTCGACAGGGGGGGATACCAAGAAACATTCAGTACTTC. Its protein is CASSSPRQGGIPRNIQYF.

The J gene is TRBJ2-7, the V gene TRBV6-5, with D tentatively TRBD1 (6 bases). Deletions cut 0 bases from V and 6 bases from J, with 15 bases between. Germline loops: CDR1 MNHEY, CDR2 SVGAGI. This CDR3 contains 15 residues. The CDR3 bases are TGTGCCAGCAGTTACTCGGAAAGGCCGACAGGCGAGCAGTACTTC. This gives the protein CASSYSERPTGEQYF.

V is TRBV5-4 and J is TRBJ1-4; D call uncertain. Trimming left V 0 bases short and J 4 bases short, with 7 bases between. The CDR3 consists of 14 residues. Germline V gene data show CDR1 as SGHNT and CDR2 as YYREEE (reference sequence). CDR3 coding DNA: TGTGCCAGCAGCTTGGACAGCCATAATGAAAAACTGTTTTTT. Translating it yields CASSLDSHNEKLFF.

This sequence joins TRBV7-8 and TRBJ2-3; the match to TRBD2 covers 12 bases. V dropped 5 bases and J dropped 6; count of bases not matched to a gene: 3. Germline V gives CDR1 SGHVS, CDR2 FQNEAQ. This CDR3 region has 14 residues. This CDR3 reads CASSEGLAGDTQYF. The CDR3 bases are TGTGCCAGCAGCGAGGGACTAGCGGGCGATACGCAGTATTTT. Variable domain in full (rest from reference TRBV7-8 and TRBJ2-3): GAGVSQSPRYKVAKRGQDVALRCDPISGHVSLFWYQQALGQGPEFLTYFQNEAQLDKSGLPSDRFFAERPEGSVSTLKIQRTQQEDSAVYLCASSEGLAGDTQYFGPGTRLTVL.

This rearrangement joins TRBV4-1 to TRBJ1-2, with a possible D match to TRBD1 (5 bases). Germline V gene lookup returns CDR1 MGHRA and CDR2 YSYEKL. The CDR3 totals 16 residues. V was clipped by 2 bases and J by 0 bases, with 13 bases between them. CDR3 sequence: CASSQYPGVPNYGYTF. The CDR3 nucleotides read TGCGCCAGCAGCCAATACCCGGGGGTTCCTAACTATGGCTACACCTTC.

The V and J genes are TRBV19 and TRBJ1-1; D is uncertain. CDR1 is LNHDA, CDR2 SQIVND, per germline (reference sequence). This CDR3 has 11 residues. V lost 6 bases to trimming and J lost 5 bases, with 7 bases between them. CDR3: CASRAVTEAFF. The CDR3 DNA sequence: TGTGCCAGTAGAGCAGTGACTGAAGCTTTCTTT.

This sequence joins TRBV7-8 and TRBJ2-6; D tentatively fits TRBD1 or TRBD2 (6 bases each). V was trimmed by 6 bases and J by 0 bases, leaving 12 bases between them. The CDR3 covers 16 residues. Germline V lookup: CDR1 SGHVS, CDR2 FQNEAQ. In DNA form, the CDR3 reads TGTGCCAGCAGTCTTGGGGGGCTCTCTGGGGCCAACGTCCTGACTTTC. As protein: CASSLGGLSGANVLTF.

The chain employs TRBV13 and TRBJ2-5, with D possibly matching TRBD1 (5 bases). Gene TRBJ2-7 matches the end of the DNA better, so the J call may be wrong. Germline-derived CDR1 and CDR2 are PRHDT and FYEKMQ (reference sequence). CDR3 size: 15 residues. The CDR3 reads CASSSNRQGIYEQYF. CDR3 DNA: TGTGCCAGCAGCTCGAATAGGCAGGGAATATACGAGCAGTACTTC.

Only one count was recorded for this clone. This chain links TRBV18 with TRBJ1-5, with D possibly being TRBD1 (5 bases). CDR1 KGHSH and CDR2 LQKENI come from the germline V gene. The CDR3 length is 14 residues. Trimming removed 6 bases at V and 2 bases at J, with 11 bases between. This CDR3 reads CASSREVGNQPQHF. For the CDR3, the DNA is TGTGCCAGCTCCAGGGAAGTTGGCAATCAGCCCCAGCATTTT.

The V and J genes are TRBV19 and TRBJ1-1; no reliable D call. V shed 3 bases and J shed 5 bases, with 10 bases lying between them. The CDR3 runs 13 residues. The germline CDR1 and CDR2 sequences are LNHDA and SQIVND (reference sequence). The CDR3 DNA is TGTGCCAGTAGTATGTATGGTGGAACTGAAGCTTTCTTT. Its protein is CASSMYGGTEAFF.

The V call is TRBV13, the J call TRBJ1-6, with D unclear. The CDR3 consists of 15 residues. The V gene lost 4 bases and the J gene lost 9 bases, with 16 bases spanning the gap. Germline loops: CDR1 PRHDT, CDR2 FYEKMQ (reference sequence). The CDR3 nucleotides read TGTGCCAGCAGCTCTCTCCGCGGTTTGGGTTCACCCCTCCACTTT. Amino acid sequence: CASSSLRGLGSPLHF.

The chain recombines TRBV15 with TRBJ2-3; 7 bases map to TRBD1. This CDR3 is built from 17 residues. Germline V gene lookup returns CDR1 LNHNV and CDR2 YYDKDF (reference sequence). The V gene end was trimmed by 5 bases and the J gene end by 1 base; junction bases not matched to a gene: 12. In DNA, the CDR3 is TGTGCCACCAGCGGACAGGATTTATTCTCCCGCACAGATACGCAGTATTTT. It specifies CATSGQDLFSRTDTQYF.

The rearrangement uses TRBV19 and TRBJ1-4; D unresolved. Germline loops: CDR1 LNHDA, CDR2 SQIVND (reference sequence). CDR3 length: 15 residues. The germline V and J ends were trimmed by 7 bases and 4 bases, with 16 bases remaining between them. CDR3 in amino acids: CASTTTGSGNEKLFF. For the CDR3, the DNA is TGTGCCAGTACCACCACCGGGAGTGGTAATGAAAAACTGTTTTTT.